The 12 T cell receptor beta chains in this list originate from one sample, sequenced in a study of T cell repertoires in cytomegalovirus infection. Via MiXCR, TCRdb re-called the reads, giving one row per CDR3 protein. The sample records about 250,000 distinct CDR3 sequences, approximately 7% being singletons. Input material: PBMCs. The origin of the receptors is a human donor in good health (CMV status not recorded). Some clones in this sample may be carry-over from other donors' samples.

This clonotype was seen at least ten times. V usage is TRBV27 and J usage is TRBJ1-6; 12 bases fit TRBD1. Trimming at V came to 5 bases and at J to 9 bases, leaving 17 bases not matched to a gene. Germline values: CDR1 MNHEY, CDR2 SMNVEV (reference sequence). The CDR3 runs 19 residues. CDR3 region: CASSPTAPGQGARRSPLHF. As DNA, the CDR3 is TGTGCCAGCAGTCCCACGGCCCCGGGACAGGGGGCGAGACGTTCACCCCTCCACTTT.

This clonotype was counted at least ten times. The CDR3 here is CASSSRQMTGELFF. In DNA, the CDR3 is TGTGCCAGCAGTTCGCGGCAAATGACCGGGGAGCTGTTTTTT. This sequence joins TRBV27 and TRBJ2-2; D remains ambiguous. Trimming cost V 4 bases and J 5 bases, with 11 bases left between them. CDR3 size: 14 residues. The germline V gene has CDR1 MNHEY and CDR2 SMNVEV (reference sequence).

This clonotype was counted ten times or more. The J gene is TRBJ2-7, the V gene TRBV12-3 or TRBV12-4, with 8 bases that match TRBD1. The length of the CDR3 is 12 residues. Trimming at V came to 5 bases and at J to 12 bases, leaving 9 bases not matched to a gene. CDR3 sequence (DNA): TGTGCCAGCAGTCTCGACAGGGGAGTTCGGTACTTC. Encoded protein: CASSLDRGVRYF.

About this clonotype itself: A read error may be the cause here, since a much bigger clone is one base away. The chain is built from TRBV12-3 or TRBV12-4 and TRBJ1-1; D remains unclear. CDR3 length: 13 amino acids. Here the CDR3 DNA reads TGTGCCAGCAGTTTGTCCCCCCGGGTTGAAGCTTCCTTT. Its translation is CASSLSPRVEASF.

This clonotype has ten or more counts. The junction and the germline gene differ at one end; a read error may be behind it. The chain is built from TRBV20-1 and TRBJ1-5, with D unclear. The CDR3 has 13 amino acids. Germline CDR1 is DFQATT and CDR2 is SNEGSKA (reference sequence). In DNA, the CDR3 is TGCAGTGCTGGAGAGGGTATTAGTCAGCCCCAGCATTTT. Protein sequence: CSAGEGISQPQHF.

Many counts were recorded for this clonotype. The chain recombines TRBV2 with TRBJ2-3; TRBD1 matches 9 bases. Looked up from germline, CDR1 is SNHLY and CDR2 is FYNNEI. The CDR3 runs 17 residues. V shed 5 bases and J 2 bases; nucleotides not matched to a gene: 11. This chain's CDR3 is CASSIPSGQGYTDTQYF. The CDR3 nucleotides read TGTGCCAGCAGTATACCTTCCGGACAGGGGTACACAGATACGCAGTATTTT.

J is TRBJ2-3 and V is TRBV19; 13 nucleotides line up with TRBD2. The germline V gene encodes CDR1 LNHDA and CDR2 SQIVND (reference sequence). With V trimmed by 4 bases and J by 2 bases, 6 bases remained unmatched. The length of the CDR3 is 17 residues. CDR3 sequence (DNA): TGTGCCAGTAGTAGAACCGGGACTAGCGGGAACACAGATACGCAGTATTTT. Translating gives CASSRTGTSGNTDTQYF.

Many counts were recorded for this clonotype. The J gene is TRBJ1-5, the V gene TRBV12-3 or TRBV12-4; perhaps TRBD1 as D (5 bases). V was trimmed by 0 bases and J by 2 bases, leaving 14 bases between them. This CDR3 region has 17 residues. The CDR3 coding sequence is TGTGCCAGCAGTTTAGCTCCCATGGGAGGGGGCAATCAGCCCCAGCATTTT. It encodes CASSLAPMGGGNQPQHF.

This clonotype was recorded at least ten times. Here the CDR3 reads CASSPRDRASNQPQHF. As DNA, the CDR3 is TGTGCCAGCAGCCCCCGGGACAGGGCTAGCAATCAGCCCCAGCATTTT. The chain carries TRBV7-2 and TRBJ1-5, with 9 bases matching TRBD1. Per germline, CDR1 SGHTA and CDR2 FQGNSA. CDR3 length: 16 amino acids. V lost 5 bases, J lost 0 bases, and 5 bases stayed unmatched.

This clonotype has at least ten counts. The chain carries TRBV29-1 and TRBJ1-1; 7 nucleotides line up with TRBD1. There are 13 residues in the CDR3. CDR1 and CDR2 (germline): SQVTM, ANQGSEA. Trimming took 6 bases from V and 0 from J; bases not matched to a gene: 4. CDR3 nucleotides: TGCAGCGTGGGACAGAAGCTGAACACTGAAGCTTTCTTT. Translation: CSVGQKLNTEAFF.

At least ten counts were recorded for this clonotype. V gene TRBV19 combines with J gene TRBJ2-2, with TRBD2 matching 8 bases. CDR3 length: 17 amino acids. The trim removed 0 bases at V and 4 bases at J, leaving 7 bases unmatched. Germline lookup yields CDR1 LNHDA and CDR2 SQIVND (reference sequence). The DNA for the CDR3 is TGTGCCAGTAGTATAGATCCGGGGGGGGCGGGCACCGGGGAGCTGTTTTTT. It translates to CASSIDPGGAGTGELFF.

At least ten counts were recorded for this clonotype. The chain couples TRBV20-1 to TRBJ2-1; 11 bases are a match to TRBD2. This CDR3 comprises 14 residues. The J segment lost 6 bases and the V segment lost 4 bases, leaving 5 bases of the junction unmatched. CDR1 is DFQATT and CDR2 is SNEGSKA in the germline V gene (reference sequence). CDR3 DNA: TGCAGTGCTAAGGGACTAGCGGATATCAATGAGCAGTTCTTC. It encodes CSAKGLADINEQFF.